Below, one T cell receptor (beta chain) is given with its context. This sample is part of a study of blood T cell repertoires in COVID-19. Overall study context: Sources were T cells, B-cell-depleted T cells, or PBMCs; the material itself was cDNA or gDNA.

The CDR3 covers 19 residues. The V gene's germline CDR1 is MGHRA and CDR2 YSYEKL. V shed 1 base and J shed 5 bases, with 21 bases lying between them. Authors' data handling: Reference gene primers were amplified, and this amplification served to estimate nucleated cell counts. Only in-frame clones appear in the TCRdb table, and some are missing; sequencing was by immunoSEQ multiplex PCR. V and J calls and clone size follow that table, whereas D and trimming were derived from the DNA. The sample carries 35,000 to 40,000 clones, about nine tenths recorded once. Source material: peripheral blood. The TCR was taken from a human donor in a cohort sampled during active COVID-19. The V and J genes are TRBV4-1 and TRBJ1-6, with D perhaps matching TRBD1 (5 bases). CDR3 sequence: CASSQVFGGGAINNSPLHF. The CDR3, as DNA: TGCGCCAGCAGCCAAGTCTTCGGGGGGGGAGCAATAAATAATTCACCCCTCCACTTT.